The clone carrying this T cell receptor beta chain was observed a handful of times. Its target is unknown. This sample stems from a study of T and B cells in COVID-19 patients. Study-wide background: Peripheral blood came from COVID-19 patients with active infection or after recovery. Critical illness requiring mechanical ventilation or extracorporeal membrane oxygenation affected 12 of 20 active-infection patients. Of about 22 active-infection patients, 15 to 18 carried comorbidities linked to unfavorable COVID-19 outcome. Study-level results: Patients with COVID-19 reportedly showed strongly skewed T cell receptor beta variable and joining gene usage.

In germline, CDR1 is MNHEY, CDR2 SVGEGT. The CDR3 has 15 amino acids. V gave up 4 bases and J gave up 6 bases; unmatched junction bases: 10. BIOMED2 TRB-A/B primer pools were used in multiplex TRB PCR. TCRdb re-analysed the multiplex PCR reads in MiXCR, keeping a single row per CDR3 protein. In the table there are over 15,000 distinct CDR3 sequences, roughly 36% of which are singletons. TRB was amplified from around 250-500 ng of blood genomic DNA. This TCR was sampled from a human donor with active COVID-19. The specimen sequenced was blood. V gene TRBV6-2 or TRBV6-3 combines with J gene TRBJ1-1; 8 bases are shared with TRBD1. DNA for the CDR3: TGTGCCAGCAGTTCAGGGGGCGCGGAGATGGCTGAAGCTTTCTTT. Protein: CASSSGGAEMAEAFF.